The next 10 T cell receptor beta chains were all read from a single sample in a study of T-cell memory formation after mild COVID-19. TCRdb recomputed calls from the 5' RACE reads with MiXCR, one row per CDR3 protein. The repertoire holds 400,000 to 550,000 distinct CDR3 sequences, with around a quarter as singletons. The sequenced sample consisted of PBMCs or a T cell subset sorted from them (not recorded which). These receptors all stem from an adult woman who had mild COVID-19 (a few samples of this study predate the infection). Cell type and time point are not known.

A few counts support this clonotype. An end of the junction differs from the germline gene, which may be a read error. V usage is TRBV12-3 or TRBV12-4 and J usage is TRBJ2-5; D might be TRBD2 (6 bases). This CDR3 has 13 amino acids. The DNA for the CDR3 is TGTGCCAGAAGTTTCACGGAGGGGAAGACCCAGTACTTC. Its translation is CARSFTEGKTQYF.

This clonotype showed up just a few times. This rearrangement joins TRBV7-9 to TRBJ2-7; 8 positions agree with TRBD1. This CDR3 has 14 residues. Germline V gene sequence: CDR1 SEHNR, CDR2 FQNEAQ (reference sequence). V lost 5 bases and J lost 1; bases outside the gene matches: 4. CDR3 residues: CASSARDRSYEQYF. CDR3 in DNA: TGTGCCAGCAGCGCCCGGGACAGGTCCTACGAGCAGTACTTC.

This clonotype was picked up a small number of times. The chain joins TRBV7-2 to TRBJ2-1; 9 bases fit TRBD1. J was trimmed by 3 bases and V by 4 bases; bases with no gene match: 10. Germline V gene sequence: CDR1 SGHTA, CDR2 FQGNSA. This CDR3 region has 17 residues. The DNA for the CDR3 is TGTGCCAGCAGCTCACTGCCGGGGACAGGGATCTACAATGAGCAGTTCTTC. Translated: CASSSLPGTGIYNEQFF.

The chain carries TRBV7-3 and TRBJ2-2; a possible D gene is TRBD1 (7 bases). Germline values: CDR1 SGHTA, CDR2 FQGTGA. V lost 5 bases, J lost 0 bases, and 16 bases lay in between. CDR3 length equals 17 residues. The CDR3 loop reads CASSRDRPGANTGELFF. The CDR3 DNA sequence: TGTGCCAGCAGCCGGGACAGACCGGGAGCGAACACCGGGGAGCTGTTTTTT.

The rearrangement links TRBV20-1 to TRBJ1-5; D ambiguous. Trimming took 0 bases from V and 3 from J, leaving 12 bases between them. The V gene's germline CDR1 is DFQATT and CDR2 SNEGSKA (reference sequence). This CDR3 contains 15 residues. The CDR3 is CSAREAGRYNQPQHF. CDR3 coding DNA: TGCAGTGCTAGAGAGGCCGGGAGGTACAATCAGCCCCAGCATTTT.

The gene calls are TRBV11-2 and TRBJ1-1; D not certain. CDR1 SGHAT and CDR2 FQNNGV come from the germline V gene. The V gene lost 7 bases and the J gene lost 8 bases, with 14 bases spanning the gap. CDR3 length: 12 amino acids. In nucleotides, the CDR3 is TGTGCCAGCACGTCCCGGATGGCGGAAGCTTTCTTT. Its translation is CASTSRMAEAFF.

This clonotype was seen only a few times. The DNA for the CDR3 is TGTGCCAGTAGTGCCCTGGGACAGGGATTTGACTATGGCTACACCTTC. Its protein product is CASSALGQGFDYGYTF. V gene TRBV19 combines with J gene TRBJ1-2; 9 positions agree with TRBD1. V trimming: 5 bases; J trimming: 3 bases; junction bases outside the gene matches: 10. Germline CDR1 reads LNHDA; CDR2 reads SQIVND (reference sequence). This CDR3 region has 16 residues. Full variable domain (missing parts from reference TRBV19 and TRBJ1-2): DGGITQSPKYLFRKEGQNVTLSCEQNLNHDAMYWYRQDPGQGLRLIYYSQIVNDFQKGDIAEGYSVSREKKESFPLTVTSAQKNPTAFYLCASSALGQGFDYGYTFGSGTRLTVV.

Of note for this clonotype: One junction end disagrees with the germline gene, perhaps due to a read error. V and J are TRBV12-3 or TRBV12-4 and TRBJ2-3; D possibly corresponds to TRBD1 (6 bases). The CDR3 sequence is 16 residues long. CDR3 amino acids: CASRIFQGYSTDTKYF. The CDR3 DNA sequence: TGTGCCAGCAGGATCTTCCAGGGGTATAGCACAGATACGAAGTATTTT.

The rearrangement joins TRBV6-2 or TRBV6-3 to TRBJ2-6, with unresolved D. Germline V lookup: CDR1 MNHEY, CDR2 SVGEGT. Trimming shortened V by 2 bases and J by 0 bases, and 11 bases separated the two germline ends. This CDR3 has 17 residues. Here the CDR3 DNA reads TGTGCCAGCAGTTACAGTCACTTGAGCTCTGGGGCCAACGTCCTGACTTTC. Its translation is CASSYSHLSSGANVLTF.

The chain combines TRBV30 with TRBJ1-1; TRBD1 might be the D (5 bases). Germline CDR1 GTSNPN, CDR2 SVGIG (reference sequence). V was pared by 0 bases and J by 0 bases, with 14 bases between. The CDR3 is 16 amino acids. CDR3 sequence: CAWSVGQGLMNTEAFF. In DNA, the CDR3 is TGTGCCTGGAGTGTAGGGCAGGGACTGATGAACACTGAAGCTTTCTTT. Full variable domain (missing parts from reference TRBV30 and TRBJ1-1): SQTIHQWPATLVQPVGSPLSLECTVEGTSNPNLYWYRQAAGRGLQLLFYSVGIGQISSEVPQNLSASRPQDRQFILSSKKLLLSDSGFYLCAWSVGQGLMNTEAFFGQGTRLTVV.